These 15 T cell receptor beta chains came from one sample sequenced in a study of T cells in Graves' hyperthyroidism and ophthalmopathy. Amplification of TCR beta CDR3 regions was performed using RNA transcripts as template. A set of HTBI primers served as the primers for a first-round RT-PCR of the TCR CDR3. From the multiplex PCR reads, TCRdb called clonotypes with MiXCR, one entry per CDR3 protein. Altogether around 200,000 distinct CDR3 sequences are present, around 17% being singletons, with the ten largest covering roughly 44%. The source material was blood. The receptors derive from a man aged 40-50 years with Graves' hyperthyroidism.

In its sample, this clonotype was seen many times. The chain couples TRBV6-1 to TRBJ1-5, with D maybe TRBD1 (5 bases). Germline V gene sequence: CDR1 MNHNS, CDR2 SASEGT. This CDR3 has 15 amino acids. Trimming took off 1 base at V and 5 bases at J, with 12 bases between the two ends. In DNA, the CDR3 is TGTGCCAGCAGTGAAGAGTTCCGGGGGTATCAGCCCCAGCATTTT. As protein: CASSEEFRGYQPQHF.

This clonotype was counted many times. V and J are TRBV20-1 and TRBJ2-3, with 9 bases identical to TRBD2. V was clipped by 1 base and J by 6 bases; unmatched bases: 2. The CDR3 is made up of 13 amino acids. In germline, CDR1 is DFQATT, CDR2 SNEGSKA (reference sequence). CDR3 sequence: CSARVRGGDTQYF. CDR3 nucleotides: TGCAGTGCTAGAGTGCGGGGGGGTGATACGCAGTATTTT.

This clonotype has only one observation. The chain joins TRBV7-3 to TRBJ2-7, with TRBD2 identical over 7 bases. Trimming removed 5 bases from V and 0 bases from J; junction bases left unmatched: 7. The CDR3 is made up of 15 amino acids. Germline-derived CDR1 and CDR2 are SGHTA and FQGTGA. CDR3 residues: CASSPGEGNSYEQYF. DNA for the CDR3: TGTGCCAGCAGCCCGGGGGAGGGAAACTCCTACGAGCAGTACTTC.

The rearrangement links TRBV7-2 to TRBJ2-3, with 8 nucleotides matching TRBD2. Trimming took 4 bases from V and 0 from J; bases not matched to a gene: 9. The CDR3 is 17 residues long. Per germline, CDR1 SGHTA and CDR2 FQGNSA. CDR3 region: CASSSPGGGGSTDTQYF. DNA for the CDR3: TGTGCCAGCAGCTCCCCCGGAGGCGGGGGGAGCACAGATACGCAGTATTTT. Complete variable domain (other parts from reference TRBV7-2 and TRBJ2-3): GAGVSQSPSNKVTEKGKDVELRCDPISGHTALYWYRQSLGQGLEFLIYFQGNSAPDKSGLPSDRFSAERTGGSVSTLTIQRTQQEDSAVYLCASSSPGGGGSTDTQYFGPGTRLTVL.

This clonotype has at least ten counts. The genes are TRBV6-2 or TRBV6-3 and TRBJ2-7, with 13 bases fitting TRBD2. This CDR3 region has 17 residues. V shed 5 bases and J 6 bases; nucleotides not matched to a gene: 13. Germline lookup yields CDR1 MNHEY and CDR2 SVGEGT. CDR3 bases: TGTGCCAGCAGTGCCACGGGACTAGCGGGGAGTCGTGGCGAGCAGTACTTC. Encoded protein: CASSATGLAGSRGEQYF.

The J gene is TRBJ2-3, the V gene TRBV20-1; 7 positions agree with TRBD1. Germline-derived CDR1 and CDR2 are DFQATT and SNEGSKA (reference sequence). CDR3 size: 14 residues. V lost 4 bases, J lost 6 bases, and 10 bases stayed unmatched. The DNA of the CDR3 is TGCAGTGCTACCCGGGACAGCGGAGTGGATACGCAGTATTTT. Amino acids: CSATRDSGVDTQYF.

This clonotype appeared many times. The rearrangement joins TRBV5-1 to TRBJ2-5; perhaps TRBD1 as D (6 bases). Between the trimmed V and J ends, which lost 0 bases and 5 bases, there was a span of 17 bases. This CDR3 spans 16 amino acids. Germline V gives CDR1 SGHRS, CDR2 YFSETQ. The CDR3, as DNA: TGCGCCAGCAGCTTGGGCTACGGGGCGCAGGGGGAGACCCAGTACTTC. It yields the protein CASSLGYGAQGETQYF.

This clonotype has a count of ten or more. V is TRBV7-9 and J is TRBJ1-2; 8 nucleotides line up with TRBD1. Trimming removed 7 bases from V and 8 bases from J; junction bases left unmatched: 9. The CDR3 is 13 amino acids. Germline CDR1 SEHNR, CDR2 FQNEAQ (reference sequence). CDR3 DNA sequence: TGTGCCAGCACTCCTCAGGGGGCTCAAGGCTACACCTTC. This encodes CASTPQGAQGYTF.

The chain recombines TRBV20-1 with TRBJ1-2; unclear D gene. In germline, CDR1 is DFQATT, CDR2 SNEGSKA (reference sequence). This CDR3 comprises 13 residues. V lost 2 bases to trimming and J lost 0 bases, with 7 bases between them. CDR3 sequence reads: CSARPRPNYGYTF. The CDR3 DNA reads as TGCAGTGCTAGACCCAGACCTAACTATGGCTACACCTTC.

This clonotype was counted ten times or more. The chain joins TRBV4-3 to TRBJ2-3; D remains unclear. The CDR3 is 14 amino acids. CDR1 and CDR2 from the germline V gene are LGHNA and YSLEER. V was pared by 0 bases and J by 2 bases, with 6 bases between. CDR3 region: CASSQDLNTDTQYF. The CDR3 DNA follows: TGCGCCAGCAGCCAAGATTTGAACACAGATACGCAGTATTTT.

This clonotype was seen ten or more times. V is TRBV18 and J is TRBJ2-7; D is uncertain. This CDR3 is built from 14 residues. The germline V gene has CDR1 KGHSH and CDR2 LQKENI. V gave up 1 base and J gave up 4 bases, with 11 bases separating them. The CDR3 loop reads CASSPHSGVYEQYF. The CDR3 DNA reads TGTGCCAGCTCACCACATTCTGGGGTTTACGAGCAGTACTTC. The variable domain in full, with the rest retrieved from reference TRBV18 and TRBJ2-7, is NAGVMQNPRHLVRRRGQEARLRCSPMKGHSHVYWYRQLPEEGLKFMVYLQKENIIDESGMPKERFSAEFPKEGPSILRIQQVVRGDSAAYFCASSPHSGVYEQYFGPGTRLTVT.

The chain combines TRBV7-3 with TRBJ2-3, with D tentatively TRBD2 (6 bases). With 4 bases removed from V and 1 base from J, the gap between germline ends came to 12 bases. The CDR3 is made up of 15 amino acids. CDR1 is SGHTA and CDR2 is FQGTGA in the germline V gene. DNA of the CDR3: TGTGCCAGCAGCTCCGGCGGGATGGGCACAGATACGCAGTATTTT. Protein product: CASSSGGMGTDTQYF.

The chain combines TRBV7-2 with TRBJ2-4; 11 bases are a match to TRBD2. CDR1 is SGHTA and CDR2 is FQGNSA in the germline V gene. V lost 5 bases to trimming and J lost 0 bases; unmatched junction nucleotides: 3. This CDR3 comprises 16 residues. CDR3 region: CASSRLAGLAKNIQYF. CDR3 sequence (DNA): TGTGCCAGCAGCCGACTAGCGGGGCTAGCCAAAAACATTCAGTACTTC.

This clonotype was seen at least ten times. The chain combines TRBV6-1 with TRBJ2-5, with 8 bases matching TRBD2. Losses at the gene ends were 6 bases for V and 4 bases for J; bases not matched to a gene: 7. From germline, CDR1 is MNHNS and CDR2 SASEGT. CDR3 length: 14 residues. The CDR3 region is CASRPGGARETQYF. The CDR3, as DNA: TGTGCCAGCAGACCCGGGGGGGCCAGAGAGACCCAGTACTTC.

This clonotype was recorded many times. The chain is built from TRBV12-3 or TRBV12-4 and TRBJ2-7; weak D call: TRBD1 (5 bases). This CDR3 region has 16 residues. Trimming took off 5 bases at V and 0 bases at J, with 17 bases between the two ends. The CDR3 loop reads CASSLGATVSSYEQYF. CDR3 DNA: TGTGCCAGCAGTCTAGGAGCGACAGTCAGCTCCTACGAGCAGTACTTC.